One sample yielded the 3 T cell receptor beta chains listed below, sequenced in a study of blood T cell repertoires in COVID-19. The protocol was immunoSEQ multiplex PCR, while the TCRdb copy is restricted to in-frame clones and leaves out a portion. Found here are 60,000 to 70,000 clones, about 76% of them singletons; the top ten hold roughly 47%. The sequencing input was peripheral blood. The receptors shown here come from a woman at least 80 years old with acute or convalescent COVID-19.

This clone showed up just a few times. This rearrangement joins TRBV18 to TRBJ1-1; the D gene is possibly TRBD1 (5 bases). The germline CDR1 and CDR2 sequences are KGHSH and LQKENI. The V and J ends lost 3 bases and 0 bases respectively, with 14 bases between them. This CDR3 region has 16 residues. The CDR3 DNA follows: TGTGCCAGCTCACCCGCCTGGGGCACTTTGAACACTGAAGCTTTCTTT. It codes for CASSPAWGTLNTEAFF.

This clone has only a few counts. The rearrangement joins TRBV7-9 to TRBJ1-4; no definite D call. CDR1 SEHNR and CDR2 FQNEAQ come from the germline V gene (reference sequence). The CDR3 has 14 amino acids. The V and J ends lost 5 bases and 7 bases respectively, with 14 bases between them. The CDR3 DNA reads TGTGCCAGCAGCCCTGCGGTTGTTGGTGAAAAACTGTTTTTT. This gives the protein CASSPAVVGEKLFF.

At least ten counts were recorded for this clone. The chain uses TRBV7-9 and TRBJ2-5; D not resolved. The CDR3 length is 14 residues. V lost 4 bases and J lost 3, with 12 bases in between. The V gene's germline CDR1 is SEHNR and CDR2 FQNEAQ (reference sequence). The CDR3 nucleotides are TGTGCCAGCAGCTCCCTCCGCGATGAAGAGACCCAGTACTTC. It specifies CASSSLRDEETQYF.